This T cell receptor beta chain stems from a study of CD8 T cells in ankylosing spondylitis. Regarding the study as a whole: A number of the motif variants had already been described in reactive arthritis synovial fluid and blood. A TCR beta motif of 8 or 9 highly homologous variants appeared characteristic of ankylosing spondylitis blood. Matched ankylosing spondylitis synovial fluid reportedly contained a significantly enriched population of disease-linked clones.

The V gene lost 7 bases and the J gene lost 1 base, with 8 bases spanning the gap. The CDR3 is made up of 13 amino acids. The germline V gene encodes CDR1 KGHDR and CDR2 SFDVKD. Quantitative molecular-barcoded 5'-RACE generated the TCR beta libraries. Each CDR3 protein gets one entry after TCRdb re-called the 5' RACE reads with MiXCR. Of about 64,000 distinct CDR3 sequences in the sample, around 6.4% were seen once. This clonotype has ten or more counts. Its specificity is unknown. The sample consisted of synovial fluid, either unsorted or a sorted T cell fraction (not recorded which). V and J are TRBV24-1 and TRBJ2-3, with D possibly being TRBD1 (5 bases). The origin of this receptor is a male donor with ankylosing spondylitis. The CDR3 sequence: CATRKQGTDTQYF. CDR3 bases: TGTGCCACCAGAAAACAGGGCACAGATACGCAGTATTTT.